This is a list of T cell receptor beta chains from one sample in a study of blood T cell repertoires in COVID-19. The table came from immunoSEQ multiplex PCR; TCRdb's copy has only in-frame clones and leaves some out. The data contain 200,000 to 300,000 clones, around 88% of them seen just once; the ten biggest clones take up roughly 1.2%. Material: PBMCs or T cells enriched from blood (not recorded which). The receptors originated from a woman in her 40s with acute COVID-19. CDR3s include the opening cysteine and the closing phenylalanine or tryptophan. D genes are given only for firm matches. The size entry is marked missing in some rows and otherwise reads once, few, many or a size class.

clone_size d_call j_call v_call cdr3_nt cdr3_aa
- TRBD1 TRBJ1-2 TRBV10-3 TGTGCCATAGGGGACGGACAGGTTTACTATGGCTACACCTTC CAIGDGQVYYGYTF
- - TRBJ1-2 TRBV5-1 TGCGCCAGCAGCTTGGTACTCTGGCCGGCGGACTACACCTTC CASSLVLWPADYTF
once TRBD2 TRBJ2-1 TRBV19 TGTGCCAGTAGGACCGGGACTAGCGGCGGAGATGAGCAGTTCTTC CASRTGTSGGDEQFF
- - TRBJ1-2 TRBV6-5 TGTGCCAGCAGTTACGAGAAAAACTATGGCTACACCTTC CASSYEKNYGYTF
- - TRBJ1-1 TRBV9 TGTGCCAGCAGCGTAGACGGCCGGGGGGTCACTGAAGCTTTCTTT CASSVDGRGVTEAFF
- - TRBJ1-4 TRBV5-6 TGTGCCAGCAGCCTACCCGGGAAGAGAAGTGAAAAACTGTTTTTT CASSLPGKRSEKLFF
- TRBD1 TRBJ1-2 TRBV28 TGTGCCAGCAGTTCGCCGACAGGGCGTGGAGGCTACACCTTC CASSSPTGRGGYTF
- - TRBJ1-4 TRBV14 TGTGCCAGCAGCCACCAGGGCACTAATGAAAAACTGTTTTTT CASSHQGTNEKLFF
- TRBD1 TRBJ1-2 TRBV6-6 TGTGCCAGCAGTTACACGACAGGGGGCTCTGGCTACACCTTC CASSYTTGGSGYTF
few TRBD1 TRBJ1-6 TRBV6-1 TGTGCCAGCAGTGAAGAACAGGGGAGGTCCCTCCACTTT CASSEEQGRSLHF
- TRBD2 TRBJ2-1 TRBV6-5 TGTGCCAGCAGTTACGGGACTAGACTCAATGAGCAGTTCTTC CASSYGTRLNEQFF
- TRBD1 TRBJ2-5 TRBV9 TGTGCCAGCAGCGCCTTCTCTGACAGGGAAGAGACCCAGTACTTC CASSAFSDREETQYF
few - TRBJ1-1 TRBV20-1 TGCAGTGCGCGAGAGAACACTGAAGCTTTCTTT CSARENTEAFF
- TRBD1 TRBJ2-7 TRBV6-5 TGTGCCAGCAGGGGGACAGTTATCTACGAGCAGTACTTC CASRGTVIYEQYF
- - TRBJ1-4 TRBV5-5 TGTGCCAGCAGCTTGGTAACAGCCGCAACTAATGAAAAACTGTTTTTT CASSLVTAATNEKLFF
- TRBD1 TRBJ1-3 TRBV10-3 TGTGCCACCCTGCCGGGACAGGGGATTGGAAACACCATATATTTT CATLPGQGIGNTIYF
- TRBD2 TRBJ2-7 TRBV10-1 TGCGCCAGCAGTGAGTCGACGGGCCTAGCGGGAGGTGTCGAGCAGTACTTC CASSESTGLAGGVEQYF
- TRBD1 TRBJ1-5 TRBV19 TGTGCCAGCAGTTTAGACAGGGATCATCAGCCCCAGCATTTT CASSLDRDHQPQHF
- TRBD1 TRBJ1-6 TRBV27 TGTGCCAGTAGAGGACAGGTGGATTCACCCCTCCACTTT CASRGQVDSPLHF
- - TRBJ2-3 TRBV2 TGTGCCAGCAGGGTTTCTGGGGGGAATATTCGGGATACGCAGTATTTT CASRVSGGNIRDTQYF
- TRBD2 TRBJ2-1 TRBV10-3 TGTGCCATCAGTGTTCAGGCTAGCGGGGGGAATGAGCAGTTCTTC CAISVQASGGNEQFF
- - TRBJ2-3 TRBV14 TGTGCCAGCAGCCAAGTTGCAGCGGGACAGCAGTATTTT CASSQVAAGQQYF
- TRBD2 TRBJ2-3 TRBV28 TGTGCCAGCAGTTTGGATAGAGCGGGGGGCACAGATACGCAGTATTTT CASSLDRAGGTDTQYF
- - TRBJ1-2 TRBV10-3 TGTGCCATCAGTGAGTCTAGGACATCTAACTATGGCTACACCTTC CAISESRTSNYGYTF
- - TRBJ1-6 TRBV2 TGTGCCAGCAGTGCGCAGGGAGGAGATAATTCACCCCTCCACTTT CASSAQGGDNSPLHF
- TRBD2 TRBJ2-1 TRBV19 TGTGCCAGTAGTCTGCTTCGCTTAGCGGGTCCGGGCAATGAGCAGTTCTTC CASSLLRLAGPGNEQFF
- TRBD1 TRBJ1-6 TRBV7-8 TGTGCCAGCAGCTTAGACAGGGGATTAAGGTCACCCCTCCACTTT CASSLDRGLRSPLHF
- - TRBJ1-1 TRBV7-9 TGTGCCAGCAGCTTCAAGACCGCCGGGACTGAAGCTTTCTTT CASSFKTAGTEAFF
- TRBD2 TRBJ2-1 TRBV5-1 TGCGCCAGCAGCAGGGCGGGCGGGAGCGGGGATGAGCAGTTCTTC CASSRAGGSGDEQFF
- - TRBJ2-7 TRBV18 TGTGCCAGCTCACCCTCCCAGTCCGAGCAGTACTTC CASSPSQSEQYF
- - TRBJ2-7 TRBV5-6 TGTGCCAGCAGCTTTACAGAGATGACCTACGAGCAGTACTTC CASSFTEMTYEQYF
- - TRBJ1-2 TRBV19 TGTGCCAGTAGTAGTCTTGGGGGCGCACGACTTGATGGCTACACCTTC CASSSLGGARLDGYTF
- - TRBJ1-6 TRBV11-2 TGTGCCAGCAGCTTAAACAGGGTGATTTCACCCCTCCACTTT CASSLNRVISPLHF
- - TRBJ1-1 TRBV12-3/TRBV12-4 TGTGCCAGCAGACCTCGGGATCCAGAAAAAGCTTTCTTT CASRPRDPEKAFF
- - TRBJ1-4 TRBV3-1/TRBV3-2 TGTGCCAGCAGCCCCGGGAACAGGGAGGAAAAACTGTTTTTT CASSPGNREEKLFF
- TRBD1 TRBJ2-7 TRBV28 TGTGCCAGCAGCGAAGGGACCGGGACAGGGACTTACGAGCAGTACTTC CASSEGTGTGTYEQYF
- - TRBJ1-2 TRBV7-9 TGTGCCAGCAGTTTAGGGCAGAGCGGGAAAGGCTACACCTTC CASSLGQSGKGYTF
once - TRBJ2-4 TRBV6-5 TGTGCCAGCAGACAGGGTGGTCGGAACATTCAGTACTTC CASRQGGRNIQYF
- - TRBJ2-3 TRBV13 TGTGCCAGCAGCTTTCCCCGAAGCAGGGCAGATACGCAGTATTTT CASSFPRSRADTQYF
- TRBD1 TRBJ1-5 TRBV5-1 TGCGCCAGCAGCTTGGGGGACAGGGGAAATCAGCCCCAGCATTTT CASSLGDRGNQPQHF